The T cell receptor (beta chain) under discussion was sequenced for a study of control samples from healthy donors and cancer patients. V dropped 4 bases and J dropped 1 base, with 8 bases sitting between them. The CDR3 loop spans 15 amino acids. Germline values: CDR1 MRHNA, CDR2 SNTAGT. Profiling relied on immunoSEQ multiplex PCR, and the TCRdb table lists in-frame clones only, not all of them. This table holds some 150,000 clones, 91% found once. Only one count was recorded for this clone. The clonotype originates from a woman aged 25 to 39 in good health. The rearrangement joins TRBV6-4 to TRBJ2-6; D is ambiguous. The sequenced sample consisted of blood. CDR3 nucleotides: TGTGCCAGCAGTGCGGCAGCATCTGGGGCCAACGTCCTGACTTTC. It encodes CASSAAASGANVLTF.